The rows below give T cell receptor beta chains drawn from one sample of a study of cytomegalovirus exposure and HLA in healthy donors. Measured with immunoSEQ multiplex PCR; TCRdb has only the in-frame clones, and not every one. Of more than 90,000 clones in the sample, approximately 80% are singletons; the top ten hold around 0.76%. The sequencing input was PBMCs. The receptors stem from a woman aged 60-70 years in good health and CMV-seronegative. Each CDR3 is given with its conserved first and last residue. The order of the fields is J gene, V gene, CDR3 protein.

>TRBJ2-1|TRBV6-5
CASSFHRDRAYNEQFF
>TRBJ1-2|TRBV6-6
CASSYSGSYSYGYTF
>TRBJ1-3|TRBV10-3
CAIRQDSGNTIYF
>TRBJ1-1|TRBV28
CASRSDRVMNTEAFF
>TRBJ1-5|TRBV6-5
CASSRTGGQPQHF
>TRBJ2-1|TRBV19
CASSIDSDNSYNEQFF
>TRBJ1-3|TRBV7-8
CASNSGVTGNTIYF
>TRBJ2-2|TRBV2
CASSRGLAGVRTGELFF
>TRBJ2-1|TRBV7-9
CASSFRTGGYNEQFF
>TRBJ2-7|TRBV4-3
CASSQLLAGVSYEQYF
>TRBJ1-1|TRBV4-1
CASSQAHQTGYTEAFF
>TRBJ2-2|TRBV7-2
CASSFNGELFF
>TRBJ1-2|TRBV2
CASKERTGKEYGYTF
>TRBJ1-4|TRBV7-9
CASSLGGGVNEKLFF
>TRBJ1-1|TRBV13
CASSSAQVGMNTEAFF
>TRBJ2-7|TRBV6-1
CASRPQGDWSYEQYF
>TRBJ2-3|TRBV7-2
CASSLRTATDTQYF
>TRBJ2-7|TRBV2
CASRRDRGYEQYF
>TRBJ1-1|TRBV6-5
CASRPEGGVNTEAFF